This entry concerns a single TCR beta chain. Its antigen is not known. All of the isolated RNA was reverse transcribed, so expressed TCRB transcripts were sequenced. Repertoires were generated with immunoSEQ multiplex PCR, while TCRdb's copy carries only in-frame clones and drops some. The data contain about 650,000 clones, around an eighth of them singletons. A heparinised blood draw that averaged roughly 100 mL was obtained once from each donor. Based on CD45RO/CCR7/CD25/CD127/CD95/CD27, CD4+ regulatory, stem cell-like memory, naive and central memory cells were sorted. Sorted populations were all over 98% pure. This record belongs to a study of beta chain features in type 1 diabetes. General study findings and limits: Patients with Type 1 diabetes showed moderately but significantly shorter TCRB CDR3s in all four CD4+ subsets.

Germline CDR1 reads GTSNPN; CDR2 reads SVGIG (reference sequence). Trimming took 3 bases from V and 0 from J; bases not matched to a gene: 0. CDR3 size: 14 residues. The sequence was collected from a young man with type 1 diabetes. Sequenced sample: naive CD4+ T cells from blood. The chain uses TRBV30 and TRBJ1-3, with 9 bases aligning to TRBD1. As DNA, the CDR3 is TGTGCCTGGAGGGGACAGGGCTCTGGAAACACCATATATTTT. It translates to CAWRGQGSGNTIYF.